The T cell receptor beta chain described here comes from a study of Ad26.COV2.S vaccination and SARS-CoV-2 variants. General study findings and limits: Total responses of T cells may have been underestimated by the analyses of TCR breadth and depth.

In regard to this clone: Antigen unknown.

Treatment meaning: roughly 18 received Ad26.COV2.S at low or high dose, single or two shots; 5 received placebo; per-sample allocation not given. Vaccine and placebo recipients were sampled on day 63 after the first injection. An Ad26 vector expressing Wuhan-strain SARS-CoV-2 spike constituted the vaccine. Clones were sequenced by immunoSEQ multiplex PCR, and TCRdb holds only the in-frame ones, with some missing. The sample lists roughly 400,000 clones, about 92% occurring once. V was cut by 7 bases and J by 5 bases, with 14 bases left in between. The germline gives CDR1 KGHDR, CDR2 SFDVKD. The CDR3 spans 14 residues.

The chain couples TRBV24-1 to TRBJ1-5; D is undetermined. The receptor's source is a person aged 18-65 years who received the Ad26.COV2.S COVID-19 vaccine or a placebo. This sample comprised peripheral blood, obtained in a trial of Ad26.COV2.S vaccine versus placebo. The CDR3 nucleotides read TGTGCCACCAGGGCGGCCCTTGGGGATCAGCCCCAGCATTTT. This sequence encodes CATRAALGDQPQHF.